This entry lists 10 T cell receptor beta chains sequenced from one sample in a study of T cells in Graves' hyperthyroidism and ophthalmopathy. RNA transcripts gave rise to amplified TCR beta CDR3 regions. HTBI primers drove first-round RT-PCR of the TCR CDR3. TCRdb used MiXCR to reprocess the multiplex PCR reads, holding one entry per CDR3 protein. The data show some 510,000 distinct CDR3 sequences, less than 25% seen once. The source material was blood. These receptors all stem from a man aged 18 to 35 with Graves' hyperthyroidism.

This clonotype showed up many times. J is TRBJ1-5 and V is TRBV28; D is unclear. In germline, CDR1 is MDHEN, CDR2 SYDVKM. The V end was cut by 6 bases, the J end by 4 bases, with 16 bases between. The CDR3 is made up of 15 amino acids. The CDR3 nucleotides read TGTGCCAGCAGGGGAGCCGGCCTAAGGAATCAGCCCCAGCATTTT. Amino acids: CASRGAGLRNQPQHF.

The chain has TRBV4-1 and TRBJ2-7; no clear D. This CDR3 is built from 14 residues. V lost 3 bases and J 4 bases, leaving 13 bases between the germline ends. Looked up from germline, CDR1 is MGHRA and CDR2 is YSYEKL. CDR3 region: CASSQGSGLYEQYF. CDR3 sequence (DNA): TGCGCCAGCAGCCAGGGCAGTGGTCTATACGAGCAGTACTTC.

The rearrangement uses TRBV30 and TRBJ2-5, with 9 bases that match TRBD2. This CDR3 has 14 amino acids. The trim removed 2 bases at V and 5 bases at J, leaving 6 bases unmatched. Per germline, CDR1 GTSNPN and CDR2 SVGIG (reference sequence). The CDR3 region has the DNA TGTGCCTGGAGTTCTAGCGGGGTAGGGGAGACCCAGTACTTC. Translated, it gives CAWSSSGVGETQYF.

The chain employs TRBV10-3 and TRBJ2-7; no clear D gene. CDR1 ENHRY and CDR2 SYGVKD come from the germline V gene. The V and J ends lost 2 bases and 3 bases respectively, with 5 bases between them. The CDR3 is 12 amino acids. CDR3 amino acids: CAISEGNYEQYF. The DNA for the CDR3 is TGTGCCATCAGTGAGGGTAACTACGAGCAGTACTTC.

Remarks on this clonotype: A single base separates this from a much larger clone, so it may be a read error. The chain is built from TRBV28 and TRBJ1-5; 10 bases map to TRBD1. CDR1 is MDHEN, CDR2 SYDVKM, per germline. The CDR3 runs to 21 residues. J gave up 3 bases and V 3 bases, and 20 bases lay outside the gene matches. CDR3 residues: CASSLLSLKTTGTGDNQPQHF. The CDR3 bases are TGTGCCAGCAGTTTGCTTTCTTTAAAAACAACCGGGACAGGGGACAATCAGCCCCAGCATTTT. Full variable domain (rest looked up from reference TRBV28 and TRBJ1-5): DVKVTQSSRYLVKRTGEKVFLECVQDMDHENMFWYRQDPGLGLRLIYFSYDVKMKEKGDIPEGYSVSREKKERFSLILESASTNQTSMYLCASSLLSLKTTGTGDNQPQHFGDGTRLSIL.

Of note for this clonotype: A much larger clone is a single base away; this may be a read error. The final CDR3 position lacks the conserved phenylalanine or tryptophan, pointing to a likely read error. This chain joins TRBV4-1 and TRBJ1-2; D may be TRBD1 (5 bases). This CDR3 is 16 amino acids long. V was shortened by 1 base and J by 5 bases, with 17 bases between the two germline ends. CDR1 is MGHRA and CDR2 is YSYEKL in the germline V gene. CDR3 protein: CASSQGGGIRAYGYTC. Here the CDR3 DNA reads TGCGCCAGCAGCCAAGGCGGGGGAATTCGGGCTTATGGCTACACCTGC.

The table lists this clonotype with a few counts. In DNA, the CDR3 is TGTGCCAGCAGCTTCGGGGCTAGATTCCACGAGCAGTACTTC. It encodes CASSFGARFHEQYF. The genes are TRBV5-5 and TRBJ2-7; D may match TRBD1 or TRBD2 (5 bases each). Between the trimmed V and J ends, which lost 2 bases and 5 bases, there was a span of 14 bases. The CDR3 has 14 amino acids. Germline lookup yields CDR1 SGHKS and CDR2 YYEKEE (reference sequence).

At least ten counts were recorded for this clonotype. The chain joins TRBV27 to TRBJ1-1, with 7 bases fitting TRBD1. The CDR3 length is 13 residues. V trimming: 2 bases; J trimming: 7 bases; junction bases outside the gene matches: 4. Germline values: CDR1 MNHEY, CDR2 SMNVEV (reference sequence). CDR3 in amino acids: CASSLMGDSEAFF. DNA for the CDR3: TGTGCCAGCAGTTTAATGGGGGACAGTGAAGCTTTCTTT.

This clonotype has a count of ten or more. The chain uses TRBV5-1 and TRBJ2-7; D is uncertain. CDR1 SGHRS and CDR2 YFSETQ come from the germline V gene. The CDR3 consists of 13 residues. V was clipped by 3 bases and J by 5 bases, with 12 bases between them. CDR3 nucleotide sequence: TGCGCCAGCAGCTCCTTACGACGAAACGAGCAGTACTTC. Its translation: CASSSLRRNEQYF.

The chain is built from TRBV14 and TRBJ1-1, with 7 bases that match TRBD1. CDR3 length equals 14 residues. CDR1 SGHDN and CDR2 FVKESK come from the germline V gene. With 4 bases clipped from V and 3 bases from J, the junction kept 5 bases outside the gene matches. The DNA of the CDR3 is TGTGCCAGCAGCCGAGACCAGGGGGACACTGAAGCTTTCTTT. Protein: CASSRDQGDTEAFF. Supplemented by reference TRBV14 and TRBJ1-1, the full variable domain reads EAGVTQFPSHSVIEKGQTVTLRCDPISGHDNLYWYRRVMGKEIKFLLHFVKESKQDESGMPNNRFLAERTGGTYSTLKVQPAELEDSGVYFCASSRDQGDTEAFFGQGTRLTVV.